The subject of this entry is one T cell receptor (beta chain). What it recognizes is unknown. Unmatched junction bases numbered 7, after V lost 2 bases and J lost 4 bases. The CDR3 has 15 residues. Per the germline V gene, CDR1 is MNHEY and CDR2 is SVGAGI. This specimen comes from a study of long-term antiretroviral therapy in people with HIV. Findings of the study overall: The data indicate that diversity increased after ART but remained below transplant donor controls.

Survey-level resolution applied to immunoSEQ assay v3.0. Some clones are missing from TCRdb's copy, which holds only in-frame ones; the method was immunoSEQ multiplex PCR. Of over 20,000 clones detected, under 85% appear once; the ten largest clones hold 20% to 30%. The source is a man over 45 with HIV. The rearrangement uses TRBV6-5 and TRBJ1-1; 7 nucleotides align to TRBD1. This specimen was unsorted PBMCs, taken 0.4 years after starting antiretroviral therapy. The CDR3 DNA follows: TGTGCCAGCAGTTACAGTGTGACAGGGCCCACTGAAGCTTTCTTT. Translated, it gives CASSYSVTGPTEAFF.